The next 6 T cell receptor beta chains were all read from a single sample in a study of blood T cell repertoires in COVID-19. Repertoires were generated with immunoSEQ multiplex PCR, while TCRdb's copy carries only in-frame clones and drops some. The sample carries 200,000 or so clones, 90% to 95% recorded once. Sequencing was done on a sample of peripheral blood. These receptor sequences come from a man in his 60s with COVID-19, enrolled during active disease.

This chain connects TRBV3-1 (or the pseudogene TRBV3-2) to TRBJ2-5, with 9 bases matching TRBD1. CDR1 is LGHDT and CDR2 is YNNKEL in the germline V gene (reference sequence). V gave up 3 bases and J gave up 6 bases; unmatched junction bases: 5. This CDR3 is 14 amino acids long. Here the CDR3 reads CASSHEGTGQTQYF. As DNA, the CDR3 is TGTGCCAGCAGCCACGAGGGGACAGGGCAGACCCAGTACTTC.

The chain links TRBV18 to TRBJ2-1, with D maybe TRBD1 (6 bases). CDR3 length: 14 amino acids. Trimming took 4 bases from V and 5 from J, leaving 12 bases between them. Looked up from germline, CDR1 is KGHSH and CDR2 is LQKENI. CDR3 bases: TGTGCCAGCTCACAGCTTCCAGGGGACAATGAGCAGTTCTTC. Encoded protein: CASSQLPGDNEQFF.

This rearrangement joins TRBV18 to TRBJ1-2, with a weak D call TRBD1 (6 bases). Germline V CDR1 and CDR2: KGHSH, LQKENI. This CDR3 has 14 residues. V was shortened by 0 bases and J by 4 bases, with 9 bases between the two germline ends. The CDR3, as DNA: TGTGCCAGCTCACCACCGTTCAGGGGCTATGGCTACACCTTC. Translating it yields CASSPPFRGYGYTF.

This clone was observed a handful of times. The rearrangement joins TRBV7-9 to TRBJ2-7; D unclear. This CDR3 comprises 13 residues. The V gene's germline CDR1 is SEHNR and CDR2 FQNEAQ (reference sequence). The V gene lost 7 bases and the J gene lost 1 base, with 11 bases spanning the gap. CDR3 in DNA: TGTGCCAGCAACCAACAGAAGTCCTACGAGCAGTACTTC. Translating gives CASNQQKSYEQYF.

The chain carries TRBV2 and TRBJ1-2; weak D call: TRBD1 (5 bases). The CDR3 has 14 residues. In germline, CDR1 is SNHLY, CDR2 FYNNEI. V lost 2 bases and J 8 bases, leaving 15 bases between the germline ends. The CDR3 region has the DNA TGTGCCAGCAGTGAACAGATCAGGGTCGAGGGCTACACCTTC. This encodes CASSEQIRVEGYTF.

CDR3 in DNA: TGTGCCAGTAGTATAGTACGGGTAATAGTCCCCGGGGAGCTGTTTTTT. Translation gives CASSIVRVIVPGELFF. The V and J genes are TRBV19 and TRBJ2-2, with D hard to call. V lost 1 base and J 6 bases, leaving 15 bases between the germline ends. Germline-derived CDR1 and CDR2 are LNHDA and SQIVND (reference sequence). This CDR3 region has 16 residues. Variable domain in full (rest from reference TRBV19 and TRBJ2-2): DGGITQSPKYLFRKEGQNVTLSCEQNLNHDAMYWYRQDPGQGLRLIYYSQIVNDFQKGDIAEGYSVSREKKESFPLTVTSAQKNPTAFYLCASSIVRVIVPGELFFGEGSRLTVL.